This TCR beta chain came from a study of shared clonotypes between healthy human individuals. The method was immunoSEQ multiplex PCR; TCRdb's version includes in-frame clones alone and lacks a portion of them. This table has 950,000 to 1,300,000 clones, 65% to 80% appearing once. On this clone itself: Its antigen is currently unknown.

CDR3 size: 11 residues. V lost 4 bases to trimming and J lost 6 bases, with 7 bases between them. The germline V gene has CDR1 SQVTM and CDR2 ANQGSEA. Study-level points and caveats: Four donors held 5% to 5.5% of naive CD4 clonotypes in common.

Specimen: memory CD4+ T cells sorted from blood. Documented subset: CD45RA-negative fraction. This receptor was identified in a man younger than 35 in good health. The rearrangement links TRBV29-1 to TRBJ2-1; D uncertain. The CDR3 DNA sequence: TGCAGCGTTGGGGTGAGCAATGAGCAGTTCTTC. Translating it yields CSVGVSNEQFF.